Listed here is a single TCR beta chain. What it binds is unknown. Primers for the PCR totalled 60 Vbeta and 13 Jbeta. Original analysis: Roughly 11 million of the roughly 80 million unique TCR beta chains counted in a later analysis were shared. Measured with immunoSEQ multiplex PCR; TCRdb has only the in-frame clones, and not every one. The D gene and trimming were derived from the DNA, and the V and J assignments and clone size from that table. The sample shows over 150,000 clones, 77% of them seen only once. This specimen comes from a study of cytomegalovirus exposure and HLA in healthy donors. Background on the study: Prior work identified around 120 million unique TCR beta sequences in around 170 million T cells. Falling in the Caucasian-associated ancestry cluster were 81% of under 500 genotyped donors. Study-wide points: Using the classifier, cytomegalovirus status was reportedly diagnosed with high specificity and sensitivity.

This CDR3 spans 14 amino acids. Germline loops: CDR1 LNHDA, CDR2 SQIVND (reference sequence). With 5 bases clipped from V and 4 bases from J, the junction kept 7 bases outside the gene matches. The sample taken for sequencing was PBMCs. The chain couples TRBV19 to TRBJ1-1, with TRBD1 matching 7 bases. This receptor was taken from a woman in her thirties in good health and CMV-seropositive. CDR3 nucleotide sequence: TGTGCCAGTAGTCCGGGACAGCCGAGCACTGAAGCTTTCTTT. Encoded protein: CASSPGQPSTEAFF.